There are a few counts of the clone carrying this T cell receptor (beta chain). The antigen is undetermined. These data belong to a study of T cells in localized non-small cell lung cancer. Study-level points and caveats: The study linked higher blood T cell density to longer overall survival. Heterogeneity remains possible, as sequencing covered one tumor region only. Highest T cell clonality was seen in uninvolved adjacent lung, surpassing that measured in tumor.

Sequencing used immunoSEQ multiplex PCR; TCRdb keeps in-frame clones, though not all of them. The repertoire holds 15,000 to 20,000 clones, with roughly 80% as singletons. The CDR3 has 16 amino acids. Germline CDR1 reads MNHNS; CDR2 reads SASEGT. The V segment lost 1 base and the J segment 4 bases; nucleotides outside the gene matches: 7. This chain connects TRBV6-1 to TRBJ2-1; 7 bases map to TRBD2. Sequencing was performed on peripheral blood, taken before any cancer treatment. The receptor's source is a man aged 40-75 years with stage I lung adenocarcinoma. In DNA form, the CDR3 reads TGTGCCAGCAGTGAAGGCTGGCGGGGGTCTTACAATGAGCAGTTCTTC. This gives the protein CASSEGWRGSYNEQFF.